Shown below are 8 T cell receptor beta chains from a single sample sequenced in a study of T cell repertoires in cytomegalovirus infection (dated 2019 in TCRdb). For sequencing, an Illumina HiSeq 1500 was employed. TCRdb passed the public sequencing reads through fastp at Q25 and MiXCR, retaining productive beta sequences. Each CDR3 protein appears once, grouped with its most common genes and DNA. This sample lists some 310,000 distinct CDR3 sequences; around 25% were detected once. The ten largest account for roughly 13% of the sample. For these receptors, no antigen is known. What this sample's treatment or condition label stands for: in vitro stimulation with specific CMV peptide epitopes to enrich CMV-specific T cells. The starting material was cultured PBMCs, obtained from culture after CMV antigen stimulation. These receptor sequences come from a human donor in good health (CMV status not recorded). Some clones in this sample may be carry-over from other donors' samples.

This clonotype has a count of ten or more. The CDR3 bases are TGTGCCAGCAGTTTATTAGGGGTGGGCACTGAAGCTTTCTTT. Residues: CASSLLGVGTEAFF. The J gene is TRBJ1-1, the V gene TRBV12-3 or TRBV12-4; D possibly corresponds to TRBD1 (5 bases). V lost 2 bases to trimming and J lost 4 bases, with 11 bases between them. The CDR3 consists of 14 residues.

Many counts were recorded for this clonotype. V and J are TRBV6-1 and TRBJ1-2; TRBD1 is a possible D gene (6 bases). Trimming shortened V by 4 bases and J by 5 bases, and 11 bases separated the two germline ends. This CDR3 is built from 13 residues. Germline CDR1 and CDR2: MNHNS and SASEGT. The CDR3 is CASSGGQRYGYTF. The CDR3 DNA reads TGTGCCAGCAGTGGCGGACAGAGGTATGGCTACACCTTC.

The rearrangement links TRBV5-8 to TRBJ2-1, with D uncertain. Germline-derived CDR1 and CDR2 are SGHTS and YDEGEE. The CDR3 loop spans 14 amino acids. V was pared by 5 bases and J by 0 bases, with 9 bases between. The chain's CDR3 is CASRGWSSYNEQFF. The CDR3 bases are TGTGCCAGCAGAGGATGGAGCTCCTACAATGAGCAGTTCTTC.

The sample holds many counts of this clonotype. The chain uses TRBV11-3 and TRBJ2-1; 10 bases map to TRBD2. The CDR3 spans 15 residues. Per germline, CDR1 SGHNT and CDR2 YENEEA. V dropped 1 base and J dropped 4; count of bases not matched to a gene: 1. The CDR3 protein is CASSLGTSGYNEQFF. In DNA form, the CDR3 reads TGTGCCAGCAGCTTAGGGACTAGCGGTTACAATGAGCAGTTCTTC.

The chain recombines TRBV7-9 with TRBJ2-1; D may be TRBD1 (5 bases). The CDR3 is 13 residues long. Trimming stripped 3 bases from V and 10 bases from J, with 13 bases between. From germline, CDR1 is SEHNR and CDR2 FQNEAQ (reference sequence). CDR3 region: CASSLSRVGEQFF. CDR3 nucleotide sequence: TGTGCCAGCAGCTTGTCCAGGGTGGGCGAGCAGTTCTTC.

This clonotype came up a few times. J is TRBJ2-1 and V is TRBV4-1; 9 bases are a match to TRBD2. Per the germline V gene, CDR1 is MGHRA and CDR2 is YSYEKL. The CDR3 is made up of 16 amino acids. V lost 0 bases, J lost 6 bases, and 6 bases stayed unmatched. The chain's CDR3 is CASSQDRSGSRNEQFF. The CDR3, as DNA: TGCGCCAGCAGCCAAGATCGTAGCGGGAGCCGCAATGAGCAGTTCTTC.

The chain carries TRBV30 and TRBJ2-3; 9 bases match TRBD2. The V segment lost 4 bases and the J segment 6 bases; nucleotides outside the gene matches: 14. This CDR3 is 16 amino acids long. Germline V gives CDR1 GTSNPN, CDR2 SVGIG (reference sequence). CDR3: CAWTLAGRARRDTQYF. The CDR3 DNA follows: TGTGCCTGGACCCTAGCGGGGAGGGCGAGGCGGGATACGCAGTATTTT. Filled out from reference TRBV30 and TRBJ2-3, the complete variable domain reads SQTIHQWPATLVQPVGSPLSLECTVEGTSNPNLYWYRQAAGRGLQLLFYSVGIGQISSEVPQNLSASRPQDRQFILSSKKLLLSDSGFYLCAWTLAGRARRDTQYFGPGTRLTVL.

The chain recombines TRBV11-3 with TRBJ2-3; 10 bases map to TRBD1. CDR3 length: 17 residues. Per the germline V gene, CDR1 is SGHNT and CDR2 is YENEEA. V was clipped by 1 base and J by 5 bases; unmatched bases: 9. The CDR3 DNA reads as TGTGCCAGCAGCTTAGGCGGACTGGACAGGGGGAAAGATACGCAGTATTTT. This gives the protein CASSLGGLDRGKDTQYF.